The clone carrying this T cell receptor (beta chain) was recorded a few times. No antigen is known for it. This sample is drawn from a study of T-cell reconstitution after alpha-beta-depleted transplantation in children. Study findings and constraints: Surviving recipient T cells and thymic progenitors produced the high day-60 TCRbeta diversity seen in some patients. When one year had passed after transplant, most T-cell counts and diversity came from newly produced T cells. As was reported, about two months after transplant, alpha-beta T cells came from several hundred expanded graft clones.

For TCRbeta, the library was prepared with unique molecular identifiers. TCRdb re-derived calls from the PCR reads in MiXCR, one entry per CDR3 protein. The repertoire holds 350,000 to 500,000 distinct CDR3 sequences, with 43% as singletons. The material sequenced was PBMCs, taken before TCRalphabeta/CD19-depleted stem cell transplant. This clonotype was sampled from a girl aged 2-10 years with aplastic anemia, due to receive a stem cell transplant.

The CDR3 region is CASSLRGGASNQPQHF. The CDR3 DNA sequence: TGTGCCAGCAGTTTAAGGGGGGGCGCGAGCAATCAGCCCCAGCATTTT. V is TRBV12-3 or TRBV12-4 and J is TRBJ1-5, with D perhaps matching TRBD1 (6 bases). With 2 bases removed from V and 1 base from J, the gap between germline ends came to 12 bases. CDR3 length: 16 residues.